This T cell receptor (beta chain) was documented in a study of CD8+ T cells in alopecia areata. Study information: The protocol delivered tofacitinib for 6 to 18 months, then withdrew it for 6 months. Notes on the study in general: The study found that many expanded lesional clones persisted in scalp and blood during tofacitinib. On tofacitinib, scalp clonality and expanded CD8+ clones among top 100 fell significantly.

cDNA serving as the sequencing template came from extracted, reverse transcribed RNA. TCRdb's copy holds only in-frame clones and misses some; the assay was immunoSEQ multiplex PCR. The data show 120,000 to 150,000 clones, around four fifths seen once. A few counts support this clone. Its antigen is unknown. Treatment specified: oral pan-JAK inhibitor, 5-10 mg twice daily. Separation by sorting yielded CD4+ and CD8+ T cells from PBMCs. V was clipped by 2 bases and J by 3 bases, with 10 bases between them. Looked up from germline, CDR1 is SGHTA and CDR2 is FQGNSA. The CDR3 totals 14 residues. The sample was CD8+ T cells sorted from blood, taken at week 4, from a patient treated with tofacitinib. The clonotype comes from a human donor with alopecia areata. This chain uses TRBV7-2 with TRBJ1-1; no reliable D call. This CDR3 reads CASSLTGGYTEAFF. CDR3 DNA sequence: TGTGCCAGCAGCTTAACGGGCGGGTACACTGAAGCTTTCTTT.